A single sample gave rise to the 19 T cell receptor beta chains below, sequenced in a study of blood T cell repertoires in COVID-19. Sequencing used immunoSEQ multiplex PCR; TCRdb keeps in-frame clones, though not all of them. The data show roughly 180,000 clones, roughly four fifths seen once. Input material: peripheral blood. The receptors shown here come from a woman in her 40s with COVID-19, enrolled during active disease.

CDR3: CASRHPGQTIYGYTF. The DNA of the CDR3 is TGTGCCAGTAGACATCCGGGACAGACTATCTATGGCTACACCTTC. This chain joins TRBV19 and TRBJ1-2; 7 nucleotides agree with TRBD1. The CDR3 totals 15 residues. CDR1 and CDR2 from the germline V gene are LNHDA and SQIVND (reference sequence). The V gene end was trimmed by 6 bases and the J gene end by 4 bases; junction bases not matched to a gene: 11. Variable domain in full (rest from reference TRBV19 and TRBJ1-2): DGGITQSPKYLFRKEGQNVTLSCEQNLNHDAMYWYRQDPGQGLRLIYYSQIVNDFQKGDIAEGYSVSREKKESFPLTVTSAQKNPTAFYLCASRHPGQTIYGYTFGSGTRLTVV.

The chain has TRBV29-1 and TRBJ2-5; 7 positions agree with TRBD1. The CDR3 has 12 amino acids. V shed 4 bases, J shed 5 bases, and the junction held 4 bases outside the gene matches. Germline V gene sequence: CDR1 SQVTM, CDR2 ANQGSEA. For the CDR3, the DNA is TGCAGCGTTGGGGACAGCTTGGAGACCCAGTACTTC. It is translated as CSVGDSLETQYF.

The genes are TRBV27 and TRBJ1-2, with 7 bases identical to TRBD1. CDR3 length: 14 residues. Per germline, CDR1 MNHEY and CDR2 SMNVEV (reference sequence). The trim removed 4 bases at V and 4 bases at J, leaving 6 bases unmatched. In nucleotides, the CDR3 is TGTGCCAGCAGTTCGGGCGACAGGGTCTATGGCTACACCTTC. Translation gives CASSSGDRVYGYTF.

This clone was counted many times. The chain is built from TRBV19 and TRBJ1-5, with TRBD1 as a possible D gene (6 bases). The CDR3 is 14 residues long. V was shortened by 5 bases and J by 6 bases, with 14 bases between the two germline ends. Germline V gives CDR1 LNHDA, CDR2 SQIVND (reference sequence). The CDR3 DNA reads TGTGCCAGTAGTCCTCAGGGGATGGGTCAGCCCCAGCATTTT. It translates to CASSPQGMGQPQHF. Supplemented by reference TRBV19 and TRBJ1-5, the full variable domain reads DGGITQSPKYLFRKEGQNVTLSCEQNLNHDAMYWYRQDPGQGLRLIYYSQIVNDFQKGDIAEGYSVSREKKESFPLTVTSAQKNPTAFYLCASSPQGMGQPQHFGDGTRLSIL.

CDR3: CASSLTGINEQFF. The CDR3 DNA sequence: TGTGCCAGCAGTCTCACAGGGATCAATGAGCAGTTCTTC. The chain joins TRBV28 to TRBJ2-1; D might be TRBD1 (6 bases). Trimming took 5 bases from V and 6 from J, leaving 11 bases between them. The length of the CDR3 is 13 residues. The germline gives CDR1 MDHEN, CDR2 SYDVKM.

The CDR3 loop reads CASSVAQGMNTGELFF. Here the CDR3 DNA reads TGTGCCAGCAGCGTAGCTCAGGGGATGAACACCGGGGAGCTGTTTTTT. This chain uses TRBV9 with TRBJ2-2; the D gene is possibly TRBD1 (6 bases). This CDR3 contains 16 residues. CDR1 SGDLS and CDR2 YYNGEE come from the germline V gene. The V end was cut by 0 bases, the J end by 1 base, with 10 bases between.

The genes are TRBV9 and TRBJ1-3; possible D gene TRBD1, 6 bases. The V end lost 4 bases, the J end lost 4 bases, and 15 bases lay between the germline ends. In germline, CDR1 is SGDLS, CDR2 YYNGEE. The length of the CDR3 is 15 residues. The CDR3 here is CASSPPGGQGNTIYF. The CDR3 DNA reads TGTGCCAGCAGCCCCCCTGGCGGACAGGGAAACACCATATATTTT.

V is TRBV18 and J is TRBJ1-3, with 7 bases that match TRBD1. The trim removed 3 bases at V and 0 bases at J, leaving 8 bases unmatched. This CDR3 contains 17 residues. Looked up from germline, CDR1 is KGHSH and CDR2 is LQKENI. CDR3 sequence (DNA): TGTGCCAGCTCACCGGGACAGAGATTATCCTCTGGAAACACCATATATTTT. As protein: CASSPGQRLSSGNTIYF. Variable domain in full (rest from reference TRBV18 and TRBJ1-3): NAGVMQNPRHLVRRRGQEARLRCSPMKGHSHVYWYRQLPEEGLKFMVYLQKENIIDESGMPKERFSAEFPKEGPSILRIQQVVRGDSAAYFCASSPGQRLSSGNTIYFGEGSWLTVV.

CDR3 coding DNA: TGTGCCAGCAGCTTGAAAAATGTGACAGGGGACTATGGCTACACCTTC. It encodes CASSLKNVTGDYGYTF. This chain joins TRBV11-2 and TRBJ1-2; 8 nucleotides align to TRBD1. J gave up 3 bases and V 3 bases, and 9 bases lay outside the gene matches. This CDR3 spans 16 amino acids. Germline-derived CDR1 and CDR2 are SGHAT and FQNNGV.

The chain combines TRBV6-5 with TRBJ2-7, with 8 bases fitting TRBD2. The germline CDR1 and CDR2 sequences are MNHEY and SVGAGI. The CDR3 contains 13 residues. With 11 bases clipped from V and 2 bases from J, the junction kept 8 bases outside the gene matches. CDR3 coding DNA: TGTGCCGGAGGGGCTAGCGGGCCCTACGAGCAGTACTTC. It codes for CAGGASGPYEQYF.

This clone came up a few times. The chain uses TRBV6-5 and TRBJ1-1; D not certain. The CDR3 totals 13 residues. Looked up from germline, CDR1 is MNHEY and CDR2 is SVGAGI. Trimming pared 4 bases from V and 8 bases from J, leaving 14 bases between. Here the CDR3 reads CASSSSDGGEAFF. CDR3 nucleotides: TGTGCCAGCAGTTCCTCGGACGGAGGCGAAGCTTTCTTT.

This chain connects TRBV11-2 to TRBJ2-7; tentative D call: TRBD2 (5 bases). Trimming cost V 4 bases and J 6 bases, with 28 bases left between them. The CDR3 totals 18 residues. Germline assignment: CDR1 SGHAT and CDR2 FQNNGV. The CDR3 DNA is TGTGCCAGCAGCTCCTCCATATCCCATAGCGCCGCACTAGGCGAGCAGTACTTC. Its translation: CASSSSISHSAALGEQYF.

CDR3 amino acids: CASTSSGRANTGELFF. The DNA of the CDR3 is TGTGCCAGCACTTCAAGTGGGAGGGCGAACACCGGGGAGCTGTTTTTT. V gene TRBV28 combines with J gene TRBJ2-2; 7 bases are shared with TRBD2. Germline trimming cut 7 bases from V and 0 bases from J; bases unmatched to any gene: 8. Germline V gene data show CDR1 as MDHEN and CDR2 as SYDVKM. This CDR3 contains 16 residues.

The chain uses TRBV4-2 and TRBJ2-1; 12 bases line up with TRBD2. J gave up 4 bases and V 0 bases, and 7 bases lay outside the gene matches. The CDR3 contains 18 residues. Germline CDR1 is LGHNA and CDR2 is YNFKEQ. The CDR3 coding sequence is TGTGCCAGCAGCCAAGAAGAAACTAGCGGGGGGTTTTACAATGAGCAGTTCTTC. Encoded protein: CASSQEETSGGFYNEQFF.

The CDR3 nucleotides read TGTGCCAGCTCACCAGAGAAGTTAACTAGCGGCAGCTCCTACAATGAGCAGTTCTTC. Its translation: CASSPEKLTSGSSYNEQFF. The chain couples TRBV18 to TRBJ2-1, with 8 bases aligning to TRBD2. The V gene's germline CDR1 is KGHSH and CDR2 LQKENI. The CDR3 totals 19 residues. V gave up 2 bases and J gave up 0 bases; unmatched junction bases: 12.

The rearrangement joins TRBV5-6 to TRBJ2-2; the match to TRBD2 covers 7 bases. V was pared by 3 bases and J by 8 bases, with 13 bases of the junction left unmatched. Germline V CDR1 and CDR2: SGHDT, YYEEEE. This CDR3 contains 16 residues. The chain's CDR3 is CASSYFAGAGAGELFF. The CDR3 nucleotides read TGTGCCAGCAGCTATTTCGCGGGAGCTGGAGCGGGGGAGCTGTTTTTT.

The chain combines TRBV28 with TRBJ1-4; 8 bases are shared with TRBD1. CDR3 length: 14 amino acids. Germline V gene lookup returns CDR1 MDHEN and CDR2 SYDVKM. J gave up 8 bases and V 6 bases, and 8 bases lay outside the gene matches. The CDR3 nucleotides read TGTGCCAGCAGGGCGACAGGGGAAGGAGAAAAACTGTTTTTT. The encoded protein is CASRATGEGEKLFF.

The chain has TRBV7-8 and TRBJ1-2, with D uncertain. V gave up 1 base and J gave up 6 bases, with 6 bases separating them. Germline CDR1 reads SGHVS; CDR2 reads FQNEAQ. This CDR3 spans 12 amino acids. The CDR3 nucleotides read TGTGCCAGCAGCTTAGGAGTAGATGGCTACACCTTC. Amino acids: CASSLGVDGYTF.

This rearrangement joins TRBV6-5 to TRBJ2-1; 12 nucleotides agree with TRBD2. Losses at the gene ends were 8 bases for V and 10 bases for J; bases not matched to a gene: 12. The CDR3 covers 15 residues. CDR1 is MNHEY and CDR2 is SVGAGI in the germline V gene. CDR3 in DNA: TGTGCCAGCGCACCCGAGACTAGCGGGAGAAGGGAGCAGTTCTTC. This sequence encodes CASAPETSGRREQFF.